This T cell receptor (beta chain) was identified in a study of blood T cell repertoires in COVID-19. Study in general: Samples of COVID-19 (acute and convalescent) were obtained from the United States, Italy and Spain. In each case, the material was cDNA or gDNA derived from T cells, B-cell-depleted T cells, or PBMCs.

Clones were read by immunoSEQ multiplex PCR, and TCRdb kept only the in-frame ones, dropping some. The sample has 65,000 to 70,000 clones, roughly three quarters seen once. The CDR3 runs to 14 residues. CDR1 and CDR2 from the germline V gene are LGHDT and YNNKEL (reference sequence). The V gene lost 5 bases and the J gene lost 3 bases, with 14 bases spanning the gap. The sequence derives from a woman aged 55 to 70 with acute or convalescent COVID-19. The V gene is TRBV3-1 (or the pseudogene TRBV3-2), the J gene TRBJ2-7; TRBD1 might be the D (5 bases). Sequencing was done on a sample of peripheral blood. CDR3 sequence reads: CASSSRVSFYEQYF. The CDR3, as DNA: TGTGCCAGCAGCAGCAGGGTTTCGTTCTACGAGCAGTACTTC.